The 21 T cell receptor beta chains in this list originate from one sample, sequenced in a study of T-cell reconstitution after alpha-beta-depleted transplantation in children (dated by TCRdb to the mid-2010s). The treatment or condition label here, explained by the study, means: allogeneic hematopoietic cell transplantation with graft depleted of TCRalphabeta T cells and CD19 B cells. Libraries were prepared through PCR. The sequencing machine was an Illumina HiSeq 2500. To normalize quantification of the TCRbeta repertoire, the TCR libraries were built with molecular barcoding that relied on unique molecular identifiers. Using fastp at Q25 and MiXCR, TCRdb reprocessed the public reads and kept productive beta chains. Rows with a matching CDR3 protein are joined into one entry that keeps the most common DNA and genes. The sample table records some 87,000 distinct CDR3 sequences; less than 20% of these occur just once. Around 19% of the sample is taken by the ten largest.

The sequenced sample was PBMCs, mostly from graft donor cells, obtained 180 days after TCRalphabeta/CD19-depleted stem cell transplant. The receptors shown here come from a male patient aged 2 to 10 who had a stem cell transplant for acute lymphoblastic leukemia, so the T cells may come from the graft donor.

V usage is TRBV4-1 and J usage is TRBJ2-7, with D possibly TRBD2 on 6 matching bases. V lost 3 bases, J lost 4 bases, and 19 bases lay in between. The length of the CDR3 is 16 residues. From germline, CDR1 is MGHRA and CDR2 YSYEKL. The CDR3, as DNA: TGCGCCAGCAGCCACCGGAATGGAGGGCGTCTATACGAGCAGTACTTC. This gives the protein CASSHRNGGRLYEQYF.

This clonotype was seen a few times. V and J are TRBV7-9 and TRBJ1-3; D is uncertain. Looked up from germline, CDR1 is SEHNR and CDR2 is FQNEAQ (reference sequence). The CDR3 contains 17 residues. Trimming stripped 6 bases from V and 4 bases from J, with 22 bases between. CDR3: CASSSTAGPTSGNTIYF. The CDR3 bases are TGTGCCAGCAGTTCTACCGCGGGCCCGACCTCGGGAAACACCATATATTTT.

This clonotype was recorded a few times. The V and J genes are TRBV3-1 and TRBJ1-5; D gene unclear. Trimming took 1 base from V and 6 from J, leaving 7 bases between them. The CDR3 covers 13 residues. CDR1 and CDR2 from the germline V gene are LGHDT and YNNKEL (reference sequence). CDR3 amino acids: CASSQGGGQPQHF. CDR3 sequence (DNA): TGTGCCAGCAGCCAAGGGGGTGGTCAGCCCCAGCATTTT.

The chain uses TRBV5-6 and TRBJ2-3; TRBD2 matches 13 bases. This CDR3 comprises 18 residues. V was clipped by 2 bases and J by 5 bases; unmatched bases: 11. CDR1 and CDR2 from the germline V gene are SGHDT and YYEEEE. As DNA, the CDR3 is TGTGCCAGCAGCTTACTAGCGGGAGGGCCGAGTTCACGAGATACGCAGTATTTT. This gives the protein CASSLLAGGPSSRDTQYF.

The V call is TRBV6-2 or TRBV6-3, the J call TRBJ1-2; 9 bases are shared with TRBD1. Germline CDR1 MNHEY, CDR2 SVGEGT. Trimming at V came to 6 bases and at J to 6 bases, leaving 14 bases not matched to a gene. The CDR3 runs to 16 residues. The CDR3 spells CASRPGTGLKENGYTF. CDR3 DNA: TGTGCCAGCAGACCCGGGACAGGGTTGAAGGAAAATGGCTACACCTTC.

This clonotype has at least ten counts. For the CDR3, the DNA is TGTGCCTGGGGGGGTGCGGAGCAGTTCTTC. Protein: CAWGGAEQFF. The rearrangement links TRBV30 to TRBJ2-1; perhaps D is TRBD1 or TRBD2 (5 bases each). Germline V gives CDR1 GTSNPN, CDR2 SVGIG (reference sequence). CDR3 length: 10 residues. V lost 5 bases, J lost 10 bases, and 9 bases lay in between.

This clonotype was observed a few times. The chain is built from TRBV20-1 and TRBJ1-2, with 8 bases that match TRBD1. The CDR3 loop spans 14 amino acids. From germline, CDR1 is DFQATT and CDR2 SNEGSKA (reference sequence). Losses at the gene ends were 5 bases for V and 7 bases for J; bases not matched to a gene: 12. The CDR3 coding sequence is TGCAGTGCTTGGGAGGGACAGGCTCTGCCTGGCTACACCTTC. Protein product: CSAWEGQALPGYTF.

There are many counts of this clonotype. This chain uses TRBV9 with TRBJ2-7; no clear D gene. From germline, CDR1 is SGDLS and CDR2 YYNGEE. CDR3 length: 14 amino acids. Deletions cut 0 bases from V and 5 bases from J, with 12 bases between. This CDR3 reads CASSVAPDVNEQYF. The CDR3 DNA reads TGTGCCAGCAGCGTAGCCCCAGACGTAAACGAGCAGTACTTC.

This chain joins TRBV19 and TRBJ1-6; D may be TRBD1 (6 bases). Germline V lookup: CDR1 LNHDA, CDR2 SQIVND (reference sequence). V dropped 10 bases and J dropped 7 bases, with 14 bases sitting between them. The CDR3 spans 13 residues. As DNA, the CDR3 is TGTGCCACCTCTCGAGGACAGAATTCACCCCTCCACTTT. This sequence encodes CATSRGQNSPLHF.

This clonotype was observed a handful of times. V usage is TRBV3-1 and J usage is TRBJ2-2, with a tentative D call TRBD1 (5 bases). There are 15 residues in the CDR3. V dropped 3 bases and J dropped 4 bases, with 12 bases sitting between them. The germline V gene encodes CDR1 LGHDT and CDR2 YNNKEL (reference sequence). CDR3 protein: CASSQNGAGTGELFF. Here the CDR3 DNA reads TGTGCCAGCAGCCAGAATGGGGCAGGCACCGGGGAGCTGTTTTTT. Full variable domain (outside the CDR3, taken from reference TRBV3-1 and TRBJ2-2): DTAVSQTPKYLVTQMGNDKSIKCEQNLGHDTMYWYKQDSKKFLKIMFSYNNKELIINETVPNRFSPKSPDKAHLNLHINSLELGDSAVYFCASSQNGAGTGELFFGEGSRLTVL.

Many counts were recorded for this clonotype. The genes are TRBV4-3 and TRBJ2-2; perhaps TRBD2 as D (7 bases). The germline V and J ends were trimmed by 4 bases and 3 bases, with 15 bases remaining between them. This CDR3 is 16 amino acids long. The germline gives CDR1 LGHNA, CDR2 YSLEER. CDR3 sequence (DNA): TGCGCCAGCAGCCTCAGAGGGGGGGGGGACACCGGGGAGCTGTTTTTT. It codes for CASSLRGGGDTGELFF.

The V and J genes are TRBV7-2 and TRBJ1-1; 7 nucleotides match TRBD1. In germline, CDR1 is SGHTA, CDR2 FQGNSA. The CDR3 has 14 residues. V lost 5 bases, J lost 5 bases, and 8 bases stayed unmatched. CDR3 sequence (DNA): TGTGCCAGCAGCATTCGACAGGGCCGTACTGAAGCTTTCTTT. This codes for CASSIRQGRTEAFF.

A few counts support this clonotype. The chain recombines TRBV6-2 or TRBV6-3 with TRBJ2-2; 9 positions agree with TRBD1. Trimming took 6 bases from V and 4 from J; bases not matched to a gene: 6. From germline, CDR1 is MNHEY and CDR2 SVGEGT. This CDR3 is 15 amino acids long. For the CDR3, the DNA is TGTGCCAGCAGCGACAGGGGGTCGGCCACCGGGGAGCTGTTTTTT. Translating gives CASSDRGSATGELFF.

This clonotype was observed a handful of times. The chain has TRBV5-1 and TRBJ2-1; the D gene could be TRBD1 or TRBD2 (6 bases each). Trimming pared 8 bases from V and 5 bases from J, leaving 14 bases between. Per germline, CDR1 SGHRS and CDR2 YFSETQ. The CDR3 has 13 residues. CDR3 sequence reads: CASLSGGNNEQFF. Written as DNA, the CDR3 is TGCGCCAGTCTTTCCGGGGGCAACAATGAGCAGTTCTTC.

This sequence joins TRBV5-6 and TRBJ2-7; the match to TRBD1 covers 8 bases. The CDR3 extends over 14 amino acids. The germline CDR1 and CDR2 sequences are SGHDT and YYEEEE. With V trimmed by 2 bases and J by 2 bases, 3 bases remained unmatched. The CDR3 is CASSLWDRTYEQYF. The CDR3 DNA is TGTGCCAGCAGCTTATGGGACAGGACCTACGAGCAGTACTTC.

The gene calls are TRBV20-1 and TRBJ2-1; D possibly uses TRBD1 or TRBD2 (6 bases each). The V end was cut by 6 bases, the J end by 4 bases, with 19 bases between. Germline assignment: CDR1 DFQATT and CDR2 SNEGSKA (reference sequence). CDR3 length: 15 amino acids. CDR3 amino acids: CSAPVVRGPYNEQFF. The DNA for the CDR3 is TGCAGTGCCCCGGTCGTCCGGGGGCCTTACAATGAGCAGTTCTTC.

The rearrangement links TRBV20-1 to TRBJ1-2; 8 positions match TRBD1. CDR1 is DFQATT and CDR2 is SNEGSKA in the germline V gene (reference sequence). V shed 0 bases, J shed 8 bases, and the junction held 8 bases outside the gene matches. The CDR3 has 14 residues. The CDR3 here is CSARDLQGGWGYTF. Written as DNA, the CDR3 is TGCAGTGCTAGAGATCTACAGGGGGGATGGGGCTACACCTTC.

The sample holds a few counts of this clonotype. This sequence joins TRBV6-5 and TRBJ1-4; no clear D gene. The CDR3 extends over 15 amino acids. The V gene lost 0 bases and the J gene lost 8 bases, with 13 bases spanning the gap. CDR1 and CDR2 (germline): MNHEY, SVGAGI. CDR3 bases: TGTGCCAGCAGTTACTCGATCTATAGTCCGGAAAAACTGTTTTTT. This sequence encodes CASSYSIYSPEKLFF.

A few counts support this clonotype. DNA for the CDR3: TGTGCCAGCAGAGGGGCGGGACCGGGCAATCAGCCCCAGCATTTT. Translation gives CASRGAGPGNQPQHF. The V and J genes are TRBV25-1 and TRBJ1-5; D is perhaps TRBD1 (5 bases). Trimming shortened V by 6 bases and J by 2 bases, and 14 bases separated the two germline ends. The germline CDR1 and CDR2 sequences are MGHDK and SYGVNS. The CDR3 length is 15 residues.

The CDR3 sequence: CASSLGGPRDGEQFF. The CDR3 DNA sequence: TGTGCCAGCAGCCTGGGGGGGCCCCGGGATGGCGAGCAGTTCTTC. The chain joins TRBV7-2 to TRBJ2-1; weak D call: TRBD2 (7 bases). CDR3 length equals 15 residues. Deletions cut 5 bases from V and 10 bases from J, with 21 bases between. Germline loops: CDR1 SGHTA, CDR2 FQGNSA.

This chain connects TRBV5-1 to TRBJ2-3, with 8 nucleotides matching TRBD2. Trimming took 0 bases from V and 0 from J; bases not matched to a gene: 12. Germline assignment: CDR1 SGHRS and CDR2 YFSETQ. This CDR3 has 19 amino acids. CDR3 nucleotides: TGCGCCAGCAGCTTGGCCCCTTTCCTACTAGCGGCTAGCACAGATACGCAGTATTTT. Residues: CASSLAPFLLAASTDTQYF.